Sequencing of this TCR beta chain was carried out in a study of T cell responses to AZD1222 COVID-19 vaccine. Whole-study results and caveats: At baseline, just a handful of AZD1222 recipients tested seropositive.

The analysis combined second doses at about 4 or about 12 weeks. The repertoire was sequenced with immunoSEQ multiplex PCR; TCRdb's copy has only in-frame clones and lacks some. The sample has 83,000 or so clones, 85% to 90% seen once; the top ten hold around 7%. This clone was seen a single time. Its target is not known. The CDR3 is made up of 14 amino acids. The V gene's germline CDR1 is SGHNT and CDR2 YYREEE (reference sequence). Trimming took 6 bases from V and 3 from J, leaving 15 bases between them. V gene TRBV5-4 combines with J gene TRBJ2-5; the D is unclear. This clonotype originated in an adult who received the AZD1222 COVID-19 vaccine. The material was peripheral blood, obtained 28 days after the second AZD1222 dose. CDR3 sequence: CASIKTGTEETQYF. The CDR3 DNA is TGTGCCAGCATCAAGACCGGAACAGAAGAGACCCAGTACTTC. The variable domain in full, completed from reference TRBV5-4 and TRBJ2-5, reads ETGVTQSPTHLIKTRGQQVTLRCSSQSGHNTVSWYQQALGQGPQFIFQYYREEENGRGNFPPRFSGLQFPNYSSELNVNALELDDSALYLCASIKTGTEETQYFGPGTRLLVL.